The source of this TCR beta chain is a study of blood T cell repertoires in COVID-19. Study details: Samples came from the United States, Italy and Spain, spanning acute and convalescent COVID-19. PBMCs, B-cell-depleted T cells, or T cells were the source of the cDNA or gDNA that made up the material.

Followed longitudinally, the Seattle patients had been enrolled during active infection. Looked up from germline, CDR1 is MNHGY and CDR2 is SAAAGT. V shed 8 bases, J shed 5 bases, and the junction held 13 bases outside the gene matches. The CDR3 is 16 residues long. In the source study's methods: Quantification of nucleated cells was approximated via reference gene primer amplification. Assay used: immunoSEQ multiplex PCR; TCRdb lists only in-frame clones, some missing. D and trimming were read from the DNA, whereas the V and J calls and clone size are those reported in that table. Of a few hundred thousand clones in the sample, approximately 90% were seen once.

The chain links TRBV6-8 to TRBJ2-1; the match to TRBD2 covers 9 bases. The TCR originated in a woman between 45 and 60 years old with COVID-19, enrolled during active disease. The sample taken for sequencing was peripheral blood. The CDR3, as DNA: TGTGCCAGCGCGAAGCGGGGGGACCGCAGGGACAATGAGCAGTTCTTC. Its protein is CASAKRGDRRDNEQFF.